The T cell receptor beta chain under discussion was sequenced for a study of cytomegalovirus exposure and HLA in healthy donors. 13 Jbeta primers and 60 Vbeta primers were used for the PCR. Sequenced by immunoSEQ multiplex PCR; TCRdb stores in-frame clones only, minus some. The sample consists of roughly 190,000 clones, 75% to 90% of them appearing once. The study, taken as a whole, reports: Researchers reported from a later analysis that most CMV-associated TCR beta chains appeared HLA-restricted. According to the study, roughly 180 TCR beta chains were cytomegalovirus-associated. Some V segments, including TRBV6-2 and TRBV6-3, were excluded as indistinguishable.

CDR3 size: 15 residues. The junction had 8 bases not matched to a gene; V was cut back by 0 bases and J by 8 bases. Germline V lookup: CDR1 MGHRA, CDR2 YSYEKL. About this clone: What it binds is unknown.

The chain carries TRBV4-1 and TRBJ1-2; 8 bases line up with TRBD1. This sequence was found in a man between 40 and 49 years old in good health and CMV-seropositive. The sample comprised PBMCs. CDR3 sequence (DNA): TGCGCCAGCAGCCAAGATCCACCGGACAGGGTCGGCTACACCTTC. Translation gives CASSQDPPDRVGYTF.